This TCR beta chain was captured in a study of control samples from healthy donors and cancer patients. In germline, CDR1 is SGHAT, CDR2 FQNNGV. CDR3 size: 15 residues. Trimming shortened V by 5 bases and J by 2 bases, and 13 bases separated the two germline ends. Profiled with immunoSEQ multiplex PCR; TCRdb holds only in-frame clones, not every one. The table has about 150,000 clones, more than 85% seen once. The rearrangement links TRBV11-2 to TRBJ1-5; D remains unclear. Sequences were obtained from blood. This clonotype was sampled from a man aged 25 to 40 in good health. CDR3 sequence (DNA): TGTGCCAGCAGCAATGGGGTTTCAGGCAATCAGCCCCAGCATTTT. Translated: CASSNGVSGNQPQHF. Variable domain in full (rest from reference TRBV11-2 and TRBJ1-5): EAGVAQSPRYKIIEKRQSVAFWCNPISGHATLYWYQQILGQGPKLLIQFQNNGVVDDSQLPKDRFSAERLKGVDSTLKIQPAKLEDSAVYLCASSNGVSGNQPQHFGDGTRLSIL.